The 20 T cell receptor beta chains below all came from one sample that was sequenced in a study of shared clonotypes between healthy human individuals. Only in-frame clones appear in the TCRdb table, and some are missing; sequencing was by immunoSEQ multiplex PCR. The table lists more than 2,000,000 clones, more than 90% of them singletons. Material for sequencing was naive CD4+ T cells sorted from blood. Subset given: CD45RA+ positively selected. Receptors originate from a man younger than 35 in good health.

The chain employs TRBV27 and TRBJ1-6; D gene uncertain. Germline values: CDR1 MNHEY, CDR2 SMNVEV (reference sequence). This CDR3 is built from 12 residues. Trimming stripped 3 bases from V and 8 bases from J, with 5 bases between. The CDR3 DNA is TGTGCCAGCAGTTTTGCGTATTCACCCCTCCACTTT. Its protein is CASSFAYSPLHF.

V gene TRBV7-9 combines with J gene TRBJ2-7, with a tentative D call TRBD1 (6 bases). The CDR3 contains 14 residues. V lost 5 bases to trimming and J lost 2 bases, with 13 bases between them. Germline CDR1 is SEHNR and CDR2 is FQNEAQ (reference sequence). CDR3 residues: CASSPPRQAYEQYF. CDR3 in DNA: TGTGCCAGCAGCCCACCCCGACAGGCCTACGAGCAGTACTTC. The complete variable domain, with remaining parts taken from reference TRBV7-9 and TRBJ2-7, reads DTGVSQNPRHKITKRGQNVTFRCDPISEHNRLYWYRQTLGQGPEFLTYFQNEAQLEKSRLLSDRFSAERPKGSFSTLEIQRTEQGDSAMYLCASSPPRQAYEQYFGPGTRLTVT.

The V call is TRBV5-1, the J call TRBJ2-1, with 9 bases matching TRBD1. The V segment lost 7 bases and the J segment 5 bases; nucleotides outside the gene matches: 7. This CDR3 has 14 amino acids. Looked up from germline, CDR1 is SGHRS and CDR2 is YFSETQ. DNA of the CDR3: TGCGCCAGCGGGGCCGGGACAGGGAACAATGAGCAGTTCTTC. It yields the protein CASGAGTGNNEQFF.

The chain is built from TRBV18 and TRBJ2-4, with a tentative D call TRBD2 (6 bases). The CDR3 is 14 residues long. The V and J ends lost 0 bases and 4 bases respectively, with 7 bases between them. CDR1 is KGHSH, CDR2 LQKENI, per germline. The CDR3 sequence: CASSPPAGKNIQYF. In nucleotides, the CDR3 is TGTGCCAGCTCACCACCTGCGGGGAAAAACATTCAGTACTTC.

The chain links TRBV7-2 to TRBJ2-3; 13 bases align to TRBD2. The CDR3 has 16 residues. Per the germline V gene, CDR1 is SGHTA and CDR2 is FQGNSA. Trimming at V came to 5 bases and at J to 5 bases, leaving 7 bases not matched to a gene. CDR3 sequence reads: CASSPGLAGVVDTQYF. As DNA, the CDR3 is TGTGCCAGCAGCCCAGGACTAGCGGGAGTGGTAGATACGCAGTATTTT.

As for this clone: Other DNA sequences in the sample encode the same CDR3. The chain joins TRBV7-9 to TRBJ2-7; D unresolved. This CDR3 has 13 amino acids. Per the germline V gene, CDR1 is SEHNR and CDR2 is FQNEAQ (reference sequence). V was trimmed by 1 base and J by 1 base, leaving 5 bases between them. The CDR3 bases are TGTGCCAGCAGCTTAGTACCATCCTACGAGCAGTACTTC. This sequence encodes CASSLVPSYEQYF.

The gene calls are TRBV6-1 and TRBJ2-7; 8 nucleotides agree with TRBD1. Germline V gene lookup returns CDR1 MNHNS and CDR2 SASEGT. This CDR3 spans 15 amino acids. The junction had 9 bases not matched to a gene; V was cut back by 7 bases and J by 1 base. CDR3 coding DNA: TGTGCCAGCACCATGGGACAGGTTAGTTCCTACGAGCAGTACTTC. As protein: CASTMGQVSSYEQYF.

This clone is a singleton in its sample. The J gene is TRBJ1-6, the V gene TRBV4-1; no reliable D call. Trimming removed 5 bases at V and 7 bases at J, with 18 bases between. In germline, CDR1 is MGHRA, CDR2 YSYEKL. The CDR3 runs to 16 residues. CDR3 nucleotide sequence: TGCGCCAGCAGCGCGGCCAGTGGGCAAGACAATTCACCCCTCCACTTT. Its protein product is CASSAASGQDNSPLHF.

The genes are TRBV12-5 and TRBJ2-7, with D uncertain. CDR3 length equals 15 residues. The V end lost 0 bases, the J end lost 2 bases, and 11 bases lay between the germline ends. Per germline, CDR1 LGHNT and CDR2 FRNRAP. The CDR3 protein is CASGLVLDKTYEQYF. CDR3 nucleotides: TGTGCTAGTGGTTTGGTACTCGACAAAACCTACGAGCAGTACTTC. Variable domain in full (rest from reference TRBV12-5 and TRBJ2-7): DARVTQTPRHKVTEMGQEVTMRCQPILGHNTVFWYRQTMMQGLELLAYFRNRAPLDDSGMPKDRFSAEMPDATLATLKIQPSEPRDSAVYFCASGLVLDKTYEQYFGPGTRLTVT.

The rearrangement joins TRBV4-1 to TRBJ2-7; D may be TRBD1 or TRBD2 (6 bases each). The germline gives CDR1 MGHRA, CDR2 YSYEKL. V was trimmed by 3 bases and J by 3 bases, leaving 15 bases between them. This CDR3 spans 15 amino acids. This chain's CDR3 is CASSQPRGGFYEQYF. The CDR3 DNA is TGCGCCAGCAGCCAGCCCAGGGGAGGCTTCTACGAGCAGTACTTC.

This clone was counted a single time. The gene calls are TRBV15 and TRBJ1-5, with D possibly TRBD1 on 6 matching bases. V lost 1 base to trimming and J lost 4 bases, with 11 bases between them. This CDR3 region has 15 residues. Germline CDR1 LNHNV, CDR2 YYDKDF (reference sequence). CDR3 bases: TGTGCCACCAGCAGAGGGATTCAGGGGAATCAGCCCCAGCATTTT. Translating gives CATSRGIQGNQPQHF.

V is TRBV6-5 and J is TRBJ2-5, with no clear D. This CDR3 contains 14 residues. Germline V gene data show CDR1 as MNHEY and CDR2 as SVGAGI. Trimming pared 6 bases from V and 5 bases from J, leaving 16 bases between. DNA for the CDR3: TGTGCCAGCAGACCCGGAGAGGTACAGGAGACCCAGTACTTC. It translates to CASRPGEVQETQYF.

The chain combines TRBV6-1 with TRBJ1-6, with a possible D match to TRBD1 (5 bases). V was pared by 1 base and J by 10 bases, with 11 bases between. Germline V gene data show CDR1 as MNHNS and CDR2 as SASEGT. The length of the CDR3 is 14 residues. CDR3 residues: CASSEGGKKSPLHF. The CDR3 DNA follows: TGTGCCAGCAGTGAAGGGGGGAAAAAATCACCCCTCCACTTT.

This clone has a single count. This rearrangement joins TRBV7-9 to TRBJ2-7; 7 bases are shared with TRBD2. The germline CDR1 and CDR2 sequences are SEHNR and FQNEAQ (reference sequence). This CDR3 is built from 16 residues. The V and J ends lost 5 bases and 0 bases, in that order; junction bases with no gene match: 10. CDR3 nucleotide sequence: TGTGCCAGCAGCCCCCTGGGACTACCGAACTCCTACGAGCAGTACTTC. As protein: CASSPLGLPNSYEQYF.

The J gene is TRBJ1-2, the V gene TRBV10-3; the D is unclear. CDR1 is ENHRY and CDR2 is SYGVKD in the germline V gene. With 6 bases removed from V and 6 bases from J, the gap between germline ends came to 17 bases. The CDR3 has 14 residues. CDR3 sequence: CAIRGGGFGDGYTF. CDR3 DNA sequence: TGTGCCATCAGGGGTGGCGGGTTCGGCGATGGCTACACCTTC.

The genes are TRBV27 and TRBJ2-7; TRBD2 matches 10 bases. Unmatched junction bases numbered 12, after V lost 6 bases and J lost 4 bases. Germline V gives CDR1 MNHEY, CDR2 SMNVEV (reference sequence). This CDR3 is built from 16 residues. Here the CDR3 DNA reads TGTGCCAGCAGCCCGCCCGGGCTAGCGGGAGTTTACGAGCAGTACTTC. Translated, it gives CASSPPGLAGVYEQYF.

The rearrangement joins TRBV5-1 to TRBJ2-3; TRBD2 agrees at 8 bases. This CDR3 has 17 amino acids. Germline-derived CDR1 and CDR2 are SGHRS and YFSETQ. V gave up 4 bases and J gave up 2 bases; unmatched junction bases: 12. The CDR3 protein is CASSRLRAGGLTDTQYF. CDR3 in DNA: TGCGCCAGCAGCAGGCTTCGGGCGGGGGGACTCACAGATACGCAGTATTTT.

Details on this clone: This same CDR3 is encoded by further DNA sequences in the sample. V is TRBV7-2 and J is TRBJ2-2, with a possible D match to TRBD2 (7 bases). Deletions cut 0 bases from V and 2 bases from J, with 10 bases between. The CDR3 extends over 16 amino acids. CDR1 and CDR2 (germline): SGHTA, FQGNSA. The CDR3 protein is CASSLARGANTGELFF. The CDR3 DNA follows: TGTGCCAGCAGCTTAGCTCGGGGGGCCAACACCGGGGAGCTGTTTTTT.

V is TRBV27 and J is TRBJ1-2; a possible D gene is TRBD1 (5 bases). The V gene's germline CDR1 is MNHEY and CDR2 SMNVEV (reference sequence). V lost 5 bases to trimming and J lost 4 bases, with 17 bases between them. This CDR3 comprises 15 residues. CDR3 coding DNA: TGTGCCAGCAGTCTAAATGGGGCAGCTACCTATGGCTACACCTTC. This encodes CASSLNGAATYGYTF.

This clone was seen only a few times. Other DNA sequences in the sample encode the same CDR3. The chain couples TRBV18 to TRBJ1-2; D might be TRBD1 (6 bases). Between the trimmed V and J ends, which lost 5 bases and 3 bases, there was a span of 10 bases. The CDR3 length is 13 residues. Germline CDR1 is KGHSH and CDR2 is LQKENI. The CDR3 DNA reads TGTGCCAGCTCATCGGGACAAGACTATGGCTACACCTTC. This sequence encodes CASSSGQDYGYTF. Full variable domain (outside the CDR3, taken from reference TRBV18 and TRBJ1-2): NAGVMQNPRHLVRRRGQEARLRCSPMKGHSHVYWYRQLPEEGLKFMVYLQKENIIDESGMPKERFSAEFPKEGPSILRIQQVVRGDSAAYFCASSSGQDYGYTFGSGTRLTVV.